This T cell receptor (beta chain) was identified in a study of blood T cell repertoires in COVID-19. The age range of participants was roughly 18 to 90 years, with residence in about two dozen US areas. This clone turned up a few times. Here immunoSEQ multiplex PCR was the method, and the copy in TCRdb shows in-frame clones only, minus some. Of roughly 200,000 clones in the sample, around 90% are singletons; the top ten hold around 2%. Material for sequencing was PBMCs or T cells enriched from blood (not recorded which). The receptor's source is a woman in her 30s who had recovered from COVID-19.

The CDR3 DNA sequence: TGTGCCAGCAGCTTGGCCGGAGGGCCCAGCAATCAGCCCCAGCATTTT. It is translated as CASSLAGGPSNQPQHF. The chain combines TRBV5-6 with TRBJ1-5; D unresolved. Germline CDR1 SGHDT, CDR2 YYEEEE. V gave up 0 bases and J gave up 1 base, with 11 bases separating them. The CDR3 loop spans 16 amino acids.